The rows below give T cell receptor beta chains drawn from one sample of a study of blood T cells in healthy people across ages. A single record per CDR3 protein comes from TCRdb applying MiXCR to the 5' RACE reads. The repertoire consists of roughly 1 million distinct CDR3 sequences, with about 23% occurring once and the leading ten covering approximately 0.7%. The sample was also linked to a second study, of T cells of mothers and their children.

Sequencing used blood. These receptors were obtained from a girl aged 2-10 years in good health. Both conserved end residues are part of each CDR3. A D gene is named only where the DNA matches it firmly. Clone sizes are given selectively: once, few, many, or a class where the clone is expanded.

>TRBV27|.|.|once
CASSLSGDVSYEQYF
>TRBV29-1|TRBJ1-2|TRBD1|few
CSVLRQGSYGYTF
>TRBV13|TRBJ2-3|.|few
CASSLPRTDTQYF
>TRBV6-6|TRBJ1-2|.|few
CASSYVEYGGDGYTF
>TRBV19|.|TRBD2|.
CASTSGESAQFF
>TRBV7-2|TRBJ2-7|.|.
CASSFRTPKGYEQYF
>TRBV10-3|TRBJ2-7|TRBD1|.
CAKRKRDRAFENLYEQYF
>TRBV7-9|TRBJ2-1|.|.
CASSLFSSDSYNEQFF
>TRBV15|TRBJ2-3|.|.
CATRDYDTQYF
>TRBV11-2|TRBJ2-5|.|.
CASSPSPTISQYF
>TRBV12-3/TRBV12-4|TRBJ1-2|.|.
CASSFDAYGYTF
>TRBV3-1|TRBJ2-5|TRBD2|.
CASSHRAGAGTQYF
>TRBV7-3|TRBJ2-2|.|many
CASSLGATGELFF
>TRBV7-2|TRBJ2-1|TRBD1|.
CASSIRDRETIVRNEQFF
>TRBV9|TRBJ2-5|.|many
CASSPRRSGQETQYF
>TRBV11-2|TRBJ2-7|.|few
CASSLSYAGYEQYF
>TRBV12-3/TRBV12-4|TRBJ2-5|TRBD2|.
CASSFGLGVGETQYF
>TRBV6-5|.|.|few
CASSPGMGNEQFF
>TRBV29-1|TRBJ2-5|TRBD1|.
CSVGGTARGETQYF
>TRBV6-2/TRBV6-3|TRBJ1-5|TRBD1|.
CASRITGGGNQPQHF
>TRBV4-2|TRBJ2-7|.|many
CASSQGAGRWEQYF
>TRBV7-9|TRBJ1-5|.|.
CASSFPGREPQHF
>TRBV28|TRBJ2-7|.|.
CASSFKSSYEQYF
>TRBV29-1|TRBJ2-5|.|many
CSVVSGETQYF
>TRBV7-2|TRBJ1-1|.|.
CASSLRGATEAFF
>TRBV3-1|.|.|few
CASSPTLGALYEQYF
>TRBV20-1|TRBJ2-4|.|few
CSARDPPAVSRVAKNIQYF
>TRBV4-2|TRBJ2-2|.|.
CASSQEKNTGELFF
>TRBV5-1|TRBJ2-3|TRBD2|.
CASSYRELAGGTDTQYF
>TRBV4-1|TRBJ2-1|.|.
CASSQGGARASYNEQFF
>TRBV27|TRBJ2-7|.|.
CASSFSQAGYEQYF
>TRBV2|TRBJ2-5|.|few
CASSPRAKPGETQYF
>TRBV20-1|TRBJ2-7|TRBD2|few
CSTLSGEDYEQYF
>TRBV4-1|TRBJ1-4|.|many
CASSQDLHIATNEKLFF
>TRBV28|TRBJ1-1|.|.
CASGKPAEAFF
>TRBV11-2|TRBJ2-1|TRBD2|.
CASSLTSGGFNEQFF
>TRBV6-1|.|TRBD2|few
CASSEGGLAGEGEQFF
>TRBV21-1|TRBJ2-1|.|few
CASSKGSGYNEQFF
>TRBV12-3/TRBV12-4|TRBJ2-1|.|.
CASSLYLGSNEQFF
>TRBV7-8|TRBJ1-5|TRBD1|few
CASSLQGADDQPQHF
>TRBV12-3/TRBV12-4|TRBJ1-1|.|.
CASTLGGKTEAFF
>TRBV29-1|TRBJ2-5|.|few
CSVEFVAAPLGTQYF
>TRBV4-1|TRBJ2-1|.|.
CASSQVWMRYEQFF
>TRBV15|TRBJ1-5|.|.
CATSRELGAEGNQPQHF
>TRBV13|TRBJ2-2|.|few
CASSLVGQGSTGELFF
>TRBV20-1|TRBJ2-4|TRBD1|.
CSANDRGGTKNIQYF